The 11 T cell receptor beta chains presented below share a single source sample, sequenced in a study of T cell responses to AZD1222 COVID-19 vaccine. Libraries were prepared by immunoSEQ multiplex PCR; TCRdb keeps only in-frame clonotypes and omits some of them. The repertoire holds 100,000 to 150,000 clones, with more than 90% as singletons. The sequencing here drew on peripheral blood, taken on day 0 of AZD1222 vaccination. These receptors all stem from an adult in good health.

The gene calls are TRBV7-3 and TRBJ2-3, with D hard to call. CDR3 length equals 15 residues. CDR1 SGHTA and CDR2 FQGTGA come from the germline V gene. The V gene lost 1 base and the J gene lost 0 bases, with 8 bases spanning the gap. CDR3 coding DNA: TGTGCCAGCAGCTTAAGAGGCCCTAGCACAGATACGCAGTATTTT. This codes for CASSLRGPSTDTQYF.

This rearrangement joins TRBV6-2 or TRBV6-3 to TRBJ2-7; 12 bases align to TRBD2. Looked up from germline, CDR1 is MNHEY and CDR2 is SVGEGT. With V trimmed by 4 bases and J by 2 bases, 15 bases remained unmatched. This CDR3 region has 19 residues. The CDR3 reads CASSSFRASGRGPPYEQYF. The DNA for the CDR3 is TGTGCCAGCAGTTCCTTCCGGGCTAGCGGGAGGGGCCCACCCTACGAGCAGTACTTC.

The rearrangement joins TRBV6-1 to TRBJ1-2; maybe TRBD1 (5 bases). Trimming removed 0 bases at V and 5 bases at J, with 13 bases between. Germline assignment: CDR1 MNHNS and CDR2 SASEGT. This CDR3 has 15 residues. The CDR3 region is CASSEAQVFGYGYTF. CDR3 bases: TGTGCCAGCAGTGAAGCACAGGTGTTTGGGTATGGCTACACCTTC.

The rearrangement uses TRBV6-5 and TRBJ1-5, with D hard to call. CDR1 and CDR2 (germline): MNHEY, SVGAGI. The CDR3 has 14 amino acids. The ends were cut back, 9 bases at V and 3 bases at J, with 15 bases in the middle. CDR3 sequence: CASKTLSDNQPQHF. In DNA, the CDR3 is TGTGCCAGTAAGACCCTTTCCGACAATCAGCCCCAGCATTTT.

A single count supports this clone. This sequence joins TRBV28 and TRBJ1-2, with D unresolved. Germline V CDR1 and CDR2: MDHEN, SYDVKM. The CDR3 runs to 14 residues. The germline V and J ends were trimmed by 7 bases and 2 bases, with 14 bases remaining between them. The CDR3 is CASTSSSGNYGYTF. CDR3 nucleotides: TGTGCCAGCACCTCCAGCTCGGGGAACTATGGCTACACCTTC.

The chain combines TRBV18 with TRBJ1-1, with D perhaps TRBD1 (5 bases). The CDR3 sequence is 13 residues long. In germline, CDR1 is KGHSH, CDR2 LQKENI. Trimming left V 5 bases short and J 1 base short, with 8 bases between. The CDR3 bases are TGTGCCAGCTCAACACAGGAGAACACTGAAGCTTTCTTT. Its protein product is CASSTQENTEAFF. The variable domain in full, with the rest retrieved from reference TRBV18 and TRBJ1-1, is NAGVMQNPRHLVRRRGQEARLRCSPMKGHSHVYWYRQLPEEGLKFMVYLQKENIIDESGMPKERFSAEFPKEGPSILRIQQVVRGDSAAYFCASSTQENTEAFFGQGTRLTVV.

The chain links TRBV28 to TRBJ1-2; tentative D call: TRBD1 (5 bases). Germline V lookup: CDR1 MDHEN, CDR2 SYDVKM. There are 16 residues in the CDR3. V was cut by 3 bases and J by 2 bases, with 16 bases left in between. The CDR3 loop is CASSFPPRQTNYGYTF. CDR3 in DNA: TGTGCCAGCAGTTTCCCTCCGCGACAGACCAACTATGGCTACACCTTC.

The chain couples TRBV19 to TRBJ2-7, with 11 bases lining up with TRBD2. With V trimmed by 6 bases and J by 1 base, 5 bases remained unmatched. There are 15 residues in the CDR3. Germline assignment: CDR1 LNHDA and CDR2 SQIVND (reference sequence). In nucleotides, the CDR3 is TGTGCCAGTAGCTCCGGGACTAGCGGATCCTACGAGCAGTACTTC. This codes for CASSSGTSGSYEQYF.

The genes are TRBV20-1 and TRBJ2-3; no reliable D call. Per germline, CDR1 DFQATT and CDR2 SNEGSKA (reference sequence). The CDR3 extends over 11 amino acids. The V end was cut by 5 bases, the J end by 6 bases, with 9 bases between. CDR3 amino acids: CSAPARDTQYF. In DNA, the CDR3 is TGCAGTGCTCCCGCCCGGGATACGCAGTATTTT.

The J gene is TRBJ1-2, the V gene TRBV4-1; no firm D call. Trimming stripped 3 bases from V and 2 bases from J, with 10 bases between. Germline V CDR1 and CDR2: MGHRA, YSYEKL. The CDR3 is 14 residues long. The CDR3: CASSHGVFNYGYTF. Written as DNA, the CDR3 is TGCGCCAGCAGCCATGGAGTCTTCAACTATGGCTACACCTTC.

In nucleotides, the CDR3 is TGTGCCAGCAGTTACTCCTCGGGACACACGAGGCTTAACACTGAAGCTTTCTTT. Its protein product is CASSYSSGHTRLNTEAFF. The chain has TRBV2 and TRBJ1-1, with D maybe TRBD1 (6 bases). V gave up 5 bases and J gave up 2 bases, with 24 bases separating them. This CDR3 is 18 amino acids long. Germline V gene lookup returns CDR1 SNHLY and CDR2 FYNNEI.